This is a list of T cell receptor beta chains from one sample in a study of T cell responses to AZD1222 COVID-19 vaccine. The table came from immunoSEQ multiplex PCR; TCRdb's copy has only in-frame clones and leaves some out. This table holds about 130,000 clones, 92% found once. Sequenced here: peripheral blood, sampled on day 0 of AZD1222 vaccination. The receptors here all came from an adult in good health. Both conserved end residues are part of each CDR3. D genes are given only for firm matches. Size values are once, few and many counts, or a class for expanded clones, and some rows have none.

CDR3: CASSLAPASGGARGQETQYF; DNA: TGTGCCAGCAGCTTGGCCCCGGCTAGCGGGGGGGCCAGGGGGCAAGAGACCCAGTACTTC; J: TRBJ2-5; D: TRBD2; size: -; V: TRBV5-4
CDR3: CASSQPLGGRNNEQFF; DNA: TGCGCCAGCAGCCAGCCCCTAGGAGGTCGCAACAATGAGCAGTTCTTC; J: TRBJ2-1; D: -; size: few; V: TRBV4-1
CDR3: CASSLTHSTDTQYF; DNA: TGTGCCAGCAGCCTGACCCATAGCACAGATACGCAGTATTTT; J: TRBJ2-3; D: -; size: -; V: TRBV7-3
CDR3: CASSRATGSAETQYF; DNA: TGTGCCAGCAGCCGGGCAACAGGGTCGGCGGAGACCCAGTACTTC; J: TRBJ2-5; D: -; size: -; V: TRBV6-5
CDR3: CASSQAGDSNQPQHF; DNA: TGTGCCAGCAGCCAAGCCGGGGATAGCAATCAGCCCCAGCATTTT; J: TRBJ1-5; D: -; size: -; V: TRBV3-1/TRBV3-2
CDR3: CASSYPRGLTDTQYF; DNA: TGTGCCAGCAGTTATCCCAGGGGTCTTACAGATACGCAGTATTTT; J: TRBJ2-3; D: -; size: -; V: TRBV6-2/TRBV6-3
CDR3: CASSFEDEQFF; DNA: TGTGCCAGCAGCTTTGAAGATGAGCAGTTCTTC; J: TRBJ2-1; D: -; size: -; V: TRBV7-9
CDR3: CATSRDAGAGNTIYF; DNA: TGTGCCACCAGCAGAGATGCCGGGGCTGGAAACACCATATATTTT; J: TRBJ1-3; D: -; size: -; V: TRBV15
CDR3: CAISGQGADQPQHF; DNA: TGTGCCATCAGTGGACAGGGGGCGGATCAGCCCCAGCATTTT; J: TRBJ1-5; D: TRBD1; size: -; V: TRBV10-3
CDR3: CSVEGTSLRQETQYF; DNA: TGCAGCGTTGAGGGGACTAGCCTTCGTCAAGAGACCCAGTACTTC; J: TRBJ2-5; D: TRBD2; size: once; V: TRBV29-1
CDR3: CASSPPVRKETQYF; DNA: TGTGCCAGCTCACCACCGGTTAGAAAAGAGACCCAGTACTTC; J: TRBJ2-5; D: -; size: -; V: TRBV18
CDR3: CASSVATGADNSPLHF; DNA: TGTGCCAGCAGCGTAGCTACAGGGGCGGATAATTCACCCCTCCACTTT; J: TRBJ1-6; D: TRBD1; size: -; V: TRBV9
CDR3: CASSLAGGVGETQYF; DNA: TGTGCCAGCAGCTTAGCGGGGGGGGTCGGAGAGACCCAGTACTTC; J: TRBJ2-5; D: TRBD2; size: -; V: TRBV11-1
CDR3: CASSQEMNTGELFF; DNA: TGTGCCAGCTCGCAGGAGATGAACACCGGGGAGCTGTTTTTT; J: TRBJ2-2; D: -; size: -; V: TRBV18